Shown below are 24 T cell receptor beta chains from a single sample sequenced in a study of shared clonotypes between healthy human individuals. The method was immunoSEQ multiplex PCR; TCRdb's version includes in-frame clones alone and lacks a portion of them. This table has fewer than 2.5 million clones, over 85% appearing once. Material for sequencing was naive CD4+ T cells from PBMCs. As for subset: CD45RA+ positively selected. The receptors derive from a young man in good health. Some clones in this sample may be carry-over from other donors' samples.

The genes are TRBV25-1 and TRBJ2-2; D tentatively fits TRBD1 or TRBD2 (5 bases each). The CDR3 runs to 15 residues. Deletions cut 2 bases from V and 5 bases from J, with 12 bases between. CDR1 and CDR2 (germline): MGHDK, SYGVNS. The CDR3 sequence is CASSEAGRDTGELFF. Written as DNA, the CDR3 is TGTGCCAGCAGTGAAGCGGGCAGGGATACCGGGGAGCTGTTTTTT.

A remark on this clone: The sample holds other DNA sequences that translate to the same CDR3. The chain recombines TRBV28 with TRBJ1-2; tentatively, D is TRBD1 (5 bases). This CDR3 is 11 amino acids long. CDR1 is MDHEN, CDR2 SYDVKM, per germline. Trimming pared 2 bases from V and 8 bases from J, leaving 6 bases between. CDR3 residues: CASSLQGGYTF. The CDR3 DNA reads as TGTGCCAGCAGTTTACAGGGCGGCTACACCTTC.

Of note for this clone: The same CDR3 is also encoded by other DNA sequences in this sample. This chain connects TRBV11-2 to TRBJ2-1; 15 bases align to TRBD2. CDR1 SGHAT and CDR2 FQNNGV come from the germline V gene. The CDR3 sequence is 16 residues long. V gave up 3 bases and J gave up 3 bases; unmatched junction bases: 0. CDR3 loop: CASSLGLAGGYNEQFF. The CDR3 nucleotides read TGTGCCAGCAGCTTGGGACTAGCGGGGGGCTACAATGAGCAGTTCTTC.

V is TRBV4-3 and J is TRBJ1-3; D may be TRBD1 (6 bases). Trimming took off 0 bases at V and 0 bases at J, with 9 bases between the two ends. The CDR3 loop spans 16 amino acids. Looked up from germline, CDR1 is LGHNA and CDR2 is YSLEER. The CDR3 spells CASSQDLGASGNTIYF. CDR3 nucleotide sequence: TGCGCCAGCAGCCAAGATTTGGGGGCCTCTGGAAACACCATATATTTT.

The genes are TRBV5-6 and TRBJ1-1; 10 bases are a match to TRBD1. The CDR3 totals 16 residues. Germline lookup yields CDR1 SGHDT and CDR2 YYEEEE. V shed 0 bases and J 6 bases; nucleotides not matched to a gene: 8. The CDR3, as DNA: TGTGCCAGCAGCTTGGTCGACAGGGGGCCTGAAGCTGAAGCTTTCTTT. This codes for CASSLVDRGPEAEAFF. Variable domain in full (rest from reference TRBV5-6 and TRBJ1-1): DAGVTQSPTHLIKTRGQQVTLRCSPKSGHDTVSWYQQALGQGPQFIFQYYEEEERQRGNFPDRFSGHQFPNYSSELNVNALLLGDSALYLCASSLVDRGPEAEAFFGQGTRLTVV.

The chain is built from TRBV2 and TRBJ2-7; 10 bases align to TRBD1. The CDR3 loop spans 15 amino acids. Germline V gene lookup returns CDR1 SNHLY and CDR2 FYNNEI. Losses at the gene ends were 6 bases for V and 3 bases for J; bases not matched to a gene: 8. The CDR3: CASRQGGTGVYEQYF. In DNA form, the CDR3 reads TGTGCCAGCAGACAAGGGGGGACAGGGGTCTACGAGCAGTACTTC.

The chain combines TRBV29-1 with TRBJ1-1, with TRBD1 as a possible D gene (5 bases). Germline V gives CDR1 SQVTM, CDR2 ANQGSEA. V gave up 4 bases and J gave up 4 bases, with 13 bases separating them. This CDR3 has 13 amino acids. CDR3 region: CSVVDLGGTEAFF. The CDR3 DNA reads as TGCAGCGTTGTGGATTTGGGGGGCACTGAAGCTTTCTTT.

The V call is TRBV6-5, the J call TRBJ2-7; D is undetermined. The V gene's germline CDR1 is MNHEY and CDR2 SVGAGI. V gave up 6 bases and J gave up 2 bases, with 8 bases separating them. The CDR3 totals 12 residues. This CDR3 is CASRVGTYEQYF. The CDR3 coding sequence is TGTGCCAGCAGAGTGGGAACCTACGAGCAGTACTTC.

V is TRBV29-1 and J is TRBJ1-1; D is uncertain. Trimming took 0 bases from V and 6 from J, leaving 11 bases between them. The CDR3 sequence is 13 residues long. CDR1 is SQVTM, CDR2 ANQGSEA, per germline. This CDR3 is CSVEEVRRSEAFF. CDR3 nucleotides: TGCAGCGTTGAAGAGGTGCGGAGATCTGAAGCTTTCTTT.

The chain recombines TRBV6-6 with TRBJ1-5, with a possible D match to TRBD1 (5 bases). The V end was cut by 2 bases, the J end by 6 bases, with 11 bases between. The CDR3 runs 14 residues. Per germline, CDR1 MNHNY and CDR2 SVGAGI (reference sequence). The CDR3 protein is CASSYVGGAQPQHF. CDR3 coding DNA: TGTGCCAGCAGTTACGTCGGGGGTGCTCAGCCCCAGCATTTT.

The J gene is TRBJ2-3, the V gene TRBV6-5; TRBD1 might be the D (6 bases). Trimming took 8 bases from V and 0 from J, leaving 12 bases between them. CDR3 length: 14 amino acids. Germline V CDR1 and CDR2: MNHEY, SVGAGI. The CDR3: CASSRGPSTDTQYF. The CDR3 DNA follows: TGTGCCAGCTCCAGGGGTCCTAGCACAGATACGCAGTATTTT.

This clone was counted a single time. J is TRBJ2-7 and V is TRBV10-3, with a possible D match to TRBD2 (6 bases). Germline-derived CDR1 and CDR2 are ENHRY and SYGVKD. CDR3 size: 14 residues. V lost 5 bases to trimming and J lost 5 bases, with 16 bases between them. The DNA for the CDR3 is TGTGCCATCAGTCCCTGGCGGGATGGGGACGAGCAGTACTTC. Translation: CAISPWRDGDEQYF.

The V call is TRBV5-1, the J call TRBJ1-1; D is undetermined. Looked up from germline, CDR1 is SGHRS and CDR2 is YFSETQ. The V end lost 0 bases, the J end lost 0 bases, and 6 bases lay between the germline ends. This CDR3 has 14 amino acids. The CDR3 protein is CASSLAILNTEAFF. In nucleotides, the CDR3 is TGCGCCAGCAGCTTGGCTATACTGAACACTGAAGCTTTCTTT. The full variable domain, with the rest looked up from reference TRBV5-1 and TRBJ1-1, is KAGVTQTPRYLIKTRGQQVTLSCSPISGHRSVSWYQQTPGQGLQFLFEYFSETQRNKGNFPGRFSGRQFSNSRSEMNVSTLELGDSALYLCASSLAILNTEAFFGQGTRLTVV.

The chain is built from TRBV9 and TRBJ2-7, with a possible D match to TRBD1 (7 bases). Trimming pared 4 bases from V and 4 bases from J, leaving 18 bases between. The CDR3 totals 15 residues. Germline V CDR1 and CDR2: SGDLS, YYNGEE. CDR3 sequence: CASSMGTAGGYEQYF. In DNA form, the CDR3 reads TGTGCCAGCAGCATGGGGACAGCGGGTGGGTACGAGCAGTACTTC. Based on the CDR3 plus reference TRBV9 and TRBJ2-7, the full variable domain is DSGVTQTPKHLITATGQRVTLRCSPRSGDLSVYWYQQSLDQGLQFLIQYYNGEERAKGNILERFSAQQFPDLHSELNLSSLELGDSALYFCASSMGTAGGYEQYFGPGTRLTVT.

The rearrangement uses TRBV7-2 and TRBJ2-3, with D unclear. The CDR3 extends over 15 amino acids. Germline V gene data show CDR1 as SGHTA and CDR2 as FQGNSA. The V end was cut by 5 bases, the J end by 0 bases, with 12 bases between. The CDR3 here is CASSIRHPSTDTQYF. The CDR3 DNA reads TGTGCCAGCAGCATCCGACACCCTAGCACAGATACGCAGTATTTT.

This sequence joins TRBV2 and TRBJ2-6; no reliable D call. Germline lookup yields CDR1 SNHLY and CDR2 FYNNEI. V was trimmed by 1 base and J by 0 bases, leaving 7 bases between them. The CDR3 runs 16 residues. CDR3 nucleotide sequence: TGTGCCAGCAGTGAAGTGCACCACTCTGGGGCCAACGTCCTGACTTTC. It specifies CASSEVHHSGANVLTF.

The chain recombines TRBV4-1 with TRBJ2-3; a weak D match, TRBD2 (6 bases). This CDR3 comprises 16 residues. Germline assignment: CDR1 MGHRA and CDR2 YSYEKL. V dropped 5 bases and J dropped 9 bases, with 24 bases sitting between them. CDR3 bases: TGCGCCAGCAGCTTCCCCCGGGGGTTGGGGGGTGGAACGCAGTATTTT. This translates into CASSFPRGLGGGTQYF.

The chain recombines TRBV15 with TRBJ1-1, with D possibly matching TRBD1 (5 bases). Germline V gives CDR1 LNHNV, CDR2 YYDKDF (reference sequence). Between the trimmed V and J ends, which lost 4 bases and 4 bases, there was a span of 19 bases. This CDR3 region has 16 residues. The DNA of the CDR3 is TGTGCCACCAGCACCCGGGGCGGGGGAAGGGGCACTGAAGCTTTCTTT. Translating gives CATSTRGGGRGTEAFF. The full variable domain, completed using reference TRBV15 and TRBJ1-1, is DAMVIQNPRYQVTQFGKPVTLSCSQTLNHNVMYWYQQKSSQAPKLLFHYYDKDFNNEADTPDNFQSRRPNTSFCFLDIRSPGLGDTAMYLCATSTRGGGRGTEAFFGQGTRLTVV.

This chain links TRBV5-6 with TRBJ2-2; 12 nucleotides agree with TRBD2. Germline values: CDR1 SGHDT, CDR2 YYEEEE. V shed 3 bases and J 4 bases; nucleotides not matched to a gene: 7. CDR3 size: 17 residues. CDR3 sequence reads: CASSYPSGRAGTGELFF. CDR3 DNA: TGTGCCAGCAGCTACCCTAGCGGGAGGGCCGGCACCGGGGAGCTGTTTTTT.

The V and J genes are TRBV29-1 and TRBJ2-5; 9 bases map to TRBD1. Near its end, the DNA agrees better with TRBJ2-7, so the J call may be wrong. The CDR3 extends over 13 amino acids. The germline V gene encodes CDR1 SQVTM and CDR2 ANQGSEA. The CDR3 here is CSALTGGSYEQYF. CDR3 nucleotide sequence: TGCAGCGCCCTGACAGGGGGCTCCTACGAGCAGTACTTC.

This clone was recorded only once. This chain uses TRBV10-3 with TRBJ2-6, with D uncertain. This CDR3 spans 16 amino acids. CDR1 and CDR2 from the germline V gene are ENHRY and SYGVKD. V shed 4 bases and J shed 0 bases, with 10 bases lying between them. The CDR3 reads CAISGLGYSGANVLTF. In DNA, the CDR3 is TGTGCCATCAGTGGATTAGGATACTCTGGGGCCAACGTCCTGACTTTC.

The rearrangement uses TRBV11-2 and TRBJ1-1; TRBD1 agrees at 8 bases. Trimming cost V 3 bases and J 2 bases; bases outside gene matches: 8. The CDR3 covers 16 residues. The germline CDR1 and CDR2 sequences are SGHAT and FQNNGV. CDR3 nucleotides: TGTGCCAGCAGCTTTGCCCCGGGACAGGCTAACACTGAAGCTTTCTTT. It translates to CASSFAPGQANTEAFF.

The genes are TRBV5-1 and TRBJ2-1; D gene unclear. Trimming took off 0 bases at V and 7 bases at J, with 14 bases between the two ends. Germline assignment: CDR1 SGHRS and CDR2 YFSETQ. The CDR3 length is 15 residues. The CDR3 is CASSLDTAGPNEQFF. Written as DNA, the CDR3 is TGCGCCAGCAGCTTGGACACGGCTGGACCGAATGAGCAGTTCTTC.

The gene calls are TRBV19 and TRBJ1-4, with TRBD1 matching over 10 bases. This CDR3 has 14 residues. Losses at the gene ends were 10 bases for V and 6 bases for J; bases not matched to a gene: 8. CDR1 LNHDA and CDR2 SQIVND come from the germline V gene (reference sequence). In DNA form, the CDR3 reads TGTGCCACCACTACGACAGGGGGCTATGAAAAACTGTTTTTT. Translated, it gives CATTTTGGYEKLFF.